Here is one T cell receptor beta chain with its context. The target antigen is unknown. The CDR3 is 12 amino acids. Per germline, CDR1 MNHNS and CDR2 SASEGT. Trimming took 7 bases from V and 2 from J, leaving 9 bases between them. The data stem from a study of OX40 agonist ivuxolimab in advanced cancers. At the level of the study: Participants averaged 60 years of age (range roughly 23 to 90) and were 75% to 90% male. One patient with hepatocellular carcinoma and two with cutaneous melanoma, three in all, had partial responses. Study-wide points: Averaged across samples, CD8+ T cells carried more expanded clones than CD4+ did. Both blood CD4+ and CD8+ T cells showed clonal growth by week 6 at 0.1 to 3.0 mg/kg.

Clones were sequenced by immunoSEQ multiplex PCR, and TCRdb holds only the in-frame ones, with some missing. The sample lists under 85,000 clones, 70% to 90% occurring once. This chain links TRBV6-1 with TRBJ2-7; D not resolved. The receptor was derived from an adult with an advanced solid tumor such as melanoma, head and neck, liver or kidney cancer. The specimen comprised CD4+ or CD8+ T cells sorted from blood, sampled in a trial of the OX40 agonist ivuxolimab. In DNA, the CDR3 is TGTGCCAGCATCGGCACCACCTACGAGCAGTACTTC. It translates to CASIGTTYEQYF.